This T cell receptor (beta chain) is from a study of shared clonotypes between healthy human individuals. Generated by immunoSEQ multiplex PCR, the TCRdb table keeps only in-frame clones and is missing some. The sample carries a few million clones, around nine tenths recorded once. Negatively enriched CD4+ T cells were divided by CD45RA into naive and memory. The sample comprised naive CD4+ T cells sorted from blood. Subset defined: CD45RA+ positively selected. The clonotype comes from a man aged 18 to 35 in good health.

The CDR3 here is CASSLAGQRGGYGYTF. The CDR3 DNA is TGCGCCAGCAGCTTGGCCGGACAAAGGGGCGGGTATGGCTACACCTTC. The chain combines TRBV5-1 with TRBJ1-2, with a weak D call TRBD1 (5 bases). There are 16 residues in the CDR3. Deletions cut 0 bases from V and 5 bases from J, with 17 bases between. The germline gives CDR1 SGHRS, CDR2 YFSETQ.